The clone carrying this TCR beta chain appeared a few times. Its specificity is unknown. Prior to sequencing, the ViraFEST assay stimulated PBMC with viral peptide pools, which expanded the antigen-specific CD4+ T cells. Culturing for approximately 10 days preceded CD4+ T cell isolation. No vaccinee had earlier SARS-CoV-2 infection, and nucleocapsid antibodies were negative. The assay was immunoSEQ multiplex PCR, and TCRdb's table has in-frame clones only and misses some. The sample contains 65,000 to 90,000 clones, roughly 79% of which appear only once. This record belongs to a study of vaccination effects on CD4 cells after COVID-19. Study-wide results and limits: Both infection-induced and vaccine-induced clones contracted markedly at late post-vaccination timepoints.

This CDR3 comprises 15 residues. Germline assignment: CDR1 SGHRS and CDR2 YFSETQ. V gave up 4 bases and J gave up 0 bases, with 13 bases separating them. The chain uses TRBV5-1 and TRBJ1-1; weak D call: TRBD1 (5 bases). Material: CD4+ T cells from PBMCs cultured with SARS-CoV-2 spike peptides, obtained before COVID-19 vaccination. The receptor comes from a human donor who received a COVID-19 vaccine. The CDR3 DNA is TGCGCCAGCAGCGACCACAGGTTTATGAACACTGAAGCTTTCTTT. Translated: CASSDHRFMNTEAFF.